Listed below are T cell receptor beta chains from one sample, sequenced in a study of OX40 agonist ivuxolimab in advanced cancers. Measured with immunoSEQ multiplex PCR; TCRdb has only the in-frame clones, and not every one. The sample has tens of thousands of clones, about 87% seen once. The source material was CD4+ or CD8+ T cells sorted from blood, sampled in a trial of the OX40 agonist ivuxolimab. The receptors were gathered from an adult with an advanced solid tumor such as melanoma, head and neck, liver or kidney cancer. Both conserved end residues are part of each CDR3. The order of the fields is D gene, J gene, V gene, clone size, CDR3 DNA, CDR3 protein. A D gene is named only where the DNA matches it firmly. Expanded clones are given a class, and other clones once, few, many or no size at all.

d_gene: .; j_gene: TRBJ2-7; v_gene: TRBV9; abundance: .; CDR3nt: TGTGCCAGCAGCGTTGCCGGGAACATTGCCTACGAGCAGTACTTC; CDR3aa: CASSVAGNIAYEQYF
d_gene: .; j_gene: TRBJ2-1; v_gene: TRBV11-2; abundance: .; CDR3nt: TGTGCCAGCAGCTTTATCTCAGGCACCCGAAACCGAAATGAGCAGTTCTTC; CDR3aa: CASSFISGTRNRNEQFF
d_gene: .; j_gene: TRBJ1-2; v_gene: TRBV5-1; abundance: .; CDR3nt: TGCGCCAGCAGCTTGCCAGGGCTCTATGGCTACACCTTC; CDR3aa: CASSLPGLYGYTF
d_gene: .; j_gene: TRBJ1-2; v_gene: TRBV19; abundance: .; CDR3nt: TGTGCCAGTAGTACAGAGGACAGTACTAACTATGGCTACACCTTC; CDR3aa: CASSTEDSTNYGYTF
d_gene: .; j_gene: TRBJ2-1; v_gene: TRBV5-1; abundance: .; CDR3nt: TGCGCCAGTAGCCCTGGGAGTGAGTCCTACAATGAGCAGTTCTTC; CDR3aa: CASSPGSESYNEQFF
d_gene: .; j_gene: TRBJ2-1; v_gene: TRBV2; abundance: .; CDR3nt: TGTGCCAGCAGTGATATAACACCTCCCTCCTACAATGAGCAGTTCTTC; CDR3aa: CASSDITPPSYNEQFF
d_gene: .; j_gene: TRBJ2-2; v_gene: TRBV28; abundance: .; CDR3nt: TGTGCCATTACGAACACCGGGGAGCTGTTTTTT; CDR3aa: CAITNTGELFF
d_gene: TRBD1; j_gene: TRBJ2-2; v_gene: TRBV10-3; abundance: once; CDR3nt: TGTGCCGTTAGGACAGGGGGCACCGGGGAGCTGTTTTTT; CDR3aa: CAVRTGGTGELFF
d_gene: .; j_gene: TRBJ1-1; v_gene: TRBV7-2; abundance: .; CDR3nt: TGTGCCAGCAGACCTAGGACAGTTATGAACACTGAAGCTTTCTTT; CDR3aa: CASRPRTVMNTEAFF
d_gene: .; j_gene: TRBJ2-3; v_gene: TRBV21-1; abundance: .; CDR3nt: TGTGCCAGCAGCAAAGCGGGGAGAGCGGGAGTAGGTACAGATACGCAGTATTTT; CDR3aa: CASSKAGRAGVGTDTQYF
d_gene: TRBD2; j_gene: TRBJ2-7; v_gene: TRBV4-2; abundance: .; CDR3nt: TGTGCCAGCAGCCAGGGGGTAGCGGGAGGAGGGTACGAGCAGTACTTC; CDR3aa: CASSQGVAGGGYEQYF
d_gene: .; j_gene: TRBJ2-1; v_gene: TRBV6-6; abundance: .; CDR3nt: TGTGCCAGCAGTACAGCGGGCGCAGGTCAGTTCTTC; CDR3aa: CASSTAGAGQFF
d_gene: TRBD1; j_gene: TRBJ2-5; v_gene: TRBV5-4; abundance: .; CDR3nt: TGTGCCAGCAGCTTGGGTGTCAGGGGGTCCTCAGAGACCCAGTACTTC; CDR3aa: CASSLGVRGSSETQYF
d_gene: .; j_gene: TRBJ1-6; v_gene: TRBV18; abundance: .; CDR3nt: TGTGCCAGCTCACCGGACATCGAGTCACCCCTCCACTTT; CDR3aa: CASSPDIESPLHF
d_gene: TRBD1; j_gene: TRBJ2-6; v_gene: TRBV7-2; abundance: .; CDR3nt: TGTGCCAGCAGCTCGACAGGGGGAGCTGGGGGGGCCAACGTCCTGACTTTC; CDR3aa: CASSSTGGAGGANVLTF
d_gene: .; j_gene: TRBJ1-3; v_gene: TRBV6-6; abundance: .; CDR3nt: TGTGCCAGCAGTTACCAGGCAGCACGGGCTGGAAACACCATATATTTT; CDR3aa: CASSYQAARAGNTIYF
d_gene: .; j_gene: TRBJ1-1; v_gene: TRBV30; abundance: .; CDR3nt: TGTGCCTGGAGTCCGACCGTGGTAGGGGAAGCTTTCTTT; CDR3aa: CAWSPTVVGEAFF
d_gene: TRBD1; j_gene: TRBJ1-2; v_gene: TRBV18; abundance: .; CDR3nt: TGTGCCAGCTCACCACTCCCAGGGGGAACTAACTATGGCTACACCTTC; CDR3aa: CASSPLPGGTNYGYTF
d_gene: .; j_gene: TRBJ2-1; v_gene: TRBV19; abundance: .; CDR3nt: TGTGCCAGTCACACACGAAACAATGAGCAGTTCTTC; CDR3aa: CASHTRNNEQFF